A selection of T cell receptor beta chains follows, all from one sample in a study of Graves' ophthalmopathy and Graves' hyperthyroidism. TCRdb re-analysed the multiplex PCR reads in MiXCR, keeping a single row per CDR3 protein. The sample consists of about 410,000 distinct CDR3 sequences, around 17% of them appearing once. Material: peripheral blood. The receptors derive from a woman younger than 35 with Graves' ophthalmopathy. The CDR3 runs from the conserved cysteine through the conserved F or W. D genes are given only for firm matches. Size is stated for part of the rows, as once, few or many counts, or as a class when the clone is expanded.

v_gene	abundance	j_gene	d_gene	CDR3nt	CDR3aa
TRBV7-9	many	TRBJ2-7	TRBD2	TGTGCCAGCCTGGGGGGGAAAGGCTACGAGCAGTACTTC	CASLGGKGYEQYF
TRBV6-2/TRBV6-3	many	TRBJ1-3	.	TGTGCCAGCAGTTACTCAACCGGTCGCCATTTCCCGTCTGGAAACACCATATATTTT	CASSYSTGRHFPSGNTIYF
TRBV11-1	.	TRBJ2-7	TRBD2	TGTGCCAGCAGCTTAACTGGCAGCGGGAGCGACGAGCAGTACTTC	CASSLTGSGSDEQYF
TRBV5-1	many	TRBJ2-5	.	TGTGCCAGCAGCTTAGGCGGGGCGGAGACCCAGTACTTC	CASSLGGAETQYF
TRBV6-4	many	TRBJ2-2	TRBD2	TGTGCCAGCCACGCCTCGACTAGCGGAAGCCTCACCCTCACCGGGGAGCTGTTTTTT	CASHASTSGSLTLTGELFF
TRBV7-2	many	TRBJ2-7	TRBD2	TGTGCCAGCAGCTTATACAGGACTAGCTACGAGCAGTACTTC	CASSLYRTSYEQYF
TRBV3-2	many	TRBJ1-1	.	TGTGCCAGCAGCCACCTGGGGGGGGGGATGAACACTGAAGCTTTCTTT	CASSHLGGGMNTEAFF
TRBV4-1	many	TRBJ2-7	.	TGCGCCAGCAGCCAAGTCCGGAACGATTACTACGAGCAGTACTTC	CASSQVRNDYYEQYF
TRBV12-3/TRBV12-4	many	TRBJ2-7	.	TGTGCCAGCACCGGAGGAGACAATACCTACGAGCAGTACTTC	CASTGGDNTYEQYF
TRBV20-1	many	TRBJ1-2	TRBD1	TGCAGTGCTAGAGTTATTCGACAGGGAGGCTATGGCTACACCTTC	CSARVIRQGGYGYTF
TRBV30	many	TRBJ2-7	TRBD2	TGTGCCTGGAGAGGCGGCGGAGTAGCGGGGAGAGCTTGGGAGCAGTACTTC	CAWRGGGVAGRAWEQYF
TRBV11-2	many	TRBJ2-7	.	TGTGCCAGCAGCAGGGACTTCTCCTACGAGCAGTACTTC	CASSRDFSYEQYF
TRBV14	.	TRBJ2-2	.	TGTGCCAGCAGCCAGGACGTAAGAGCCACCGGGGAGCTGTTTTTT	CASSQDVRATGELFF
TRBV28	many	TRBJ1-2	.	TGTGCCAGCAGTTTCATGGTGAGCGGCTACACCTTC	CASSFMVSGYTF
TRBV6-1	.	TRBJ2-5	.	TGTGCCAGCAGTGAATCTCTCCTCCAAGAGACCCAGTACTTC	CASSESLLQETQYF
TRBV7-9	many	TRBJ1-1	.	TGTGCCAGCAGCTTAGGGGGGAGGCAATCCACTGAAGCTTTCTTT	CASSLGGRQSTEAFF
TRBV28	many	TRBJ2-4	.	TGTGCCAGCAGTTTAGGTGACAGCTGGAGGGCCAAAAACATTCAGTACTTC	CASSLGDSWRAKNIQYF
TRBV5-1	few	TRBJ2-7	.	TGCGCCAGCAGCAGAGACAGAAGGGACTACGAGCAGTACTTC	CASSRDRRDYEQYF
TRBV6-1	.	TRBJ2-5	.	TGTGCCAGCAGCCAAGACCGACCTACTGGTACCCAGTACTTC	CASSQDRPTGTQYF
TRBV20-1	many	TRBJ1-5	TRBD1	TGCAGTGCCGTCGGACAGGCGAGCAATCAGCCCCAGCATTTT	CSAVGQASNQPQHF
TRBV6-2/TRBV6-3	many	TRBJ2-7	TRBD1	TGTGCCAGCGGGGGACAGACTCTATTACAGTACTTC	CASGGQTLLQYF
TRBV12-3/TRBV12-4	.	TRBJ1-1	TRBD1	TGTGCCAGCAGTTTTGGGGACAGGGGGAACACTGAAGCTTTCTTT	CASSFGDRGNTEAFF
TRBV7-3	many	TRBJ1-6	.	TGTGCCAGCAGCTTAGAGGCCGGGGGCCAGGTCGGTTCACCCCTCCACTTT	CASSLEAGGQVGSPLHF